This T cell receptor (beta chain) was documented in a study of shared clonotypes between healthy human individuals. Repertoires were generated with immunoSEQ multiplex PCR, while TCRdb's copy carries only in-frame clones and drops some. The sample contains 2 million to 2.5 million clones, about 93% of which appear only once. The study's findings and limits: Incompleteness in sorted-subset sequencing, despite large depth, was shown by rarefaction.

Germline V gives CDR1 MNHEY, CDR2 SMNVEV (reference sequence). J gave up 3 bases and V 4 bases, and 11 bases lay outside the gene matches. This CDR3 has 16 residues. CD8 cells classed as naive were CD45RO-negative and positively selected for CCR7, excluding terminally differentiated effector memory CD45RA+ cells. Concerning this clone: Its antigen is not known.

J is TRBJ1-2 and V is TRBV27, with 7 bases lining up with TRBD1. The sequence was collected from a man younger than 35 in good health. Some clones in this sample may be carry-over from other donors' samples. Sequenced sample: naive CD8+ T cells from PBMCs. CDR3 nucleotide sequence: TGTGCCAGCAGTTCCCGCGGACAGGTGGATTACTATGGCTACACCTTC. It specifies CASSSRGQVDYYGYTF.